Below, 14 T cell receptor beta chains from the same sample are listed, as sequenced in a study of tissue T cells after allogeneic stem cell transplantation. Time point in this sample: mouse harvest day 14 after allogeneic transplant. Each mouse received 10^7 T-cell-depleted marrow cells plus 10^6 splenic CD5+ T cells by tail vein. Profiling relied on immunoSEQ multiplex PCR, and the TCRdb table lists in-frame clones only, not all of them. The sample contains more than 6,000 clones, approximately 34% of which appear only once. The sequenced sample consisted of skin. The receptors here all came from a female BALB/c mouse given C57BL/6 T cells with graft-versus-host disease after an allogeneic hematopoietic cell transplant.

By sample fraction, this clone is medium-sized (0.01 to 0.1%). Gene names follow the mouse nomenclature. The observed sequence ends 1 residue before the CDR3 terminus, with the missing tail filled in from the germline J gene. This chain connects TRBV26 to TRBJ1-3; tentatively, D is TRBD1 (6 bases). Trimming stripped 4 bases from V and 1 base from J, with 8 bases between. This CDR3 is built from 14 residues. The germline V gene encodes CDR1 KGHPV and CDR2 FQNQEV (reference sequence). The CDR3 region is CASSPGQSGNTLYF. CDR3 DNA (partial): TGTGCCAGCAGTCCGGGACAATCTGGAAATACGCTCTAT.

There are a few counts of this clone. Gene names and germline refer to mouse. Partial CDR3 DNA: TGTGCCAGCAGCCCCGGGACAGGGGGCCACACAGAAGTCTTC. Translation: CASSPGTGGHTEVF. The CDR3 in full is CASSPGTGGHTEVFF. The J gene is TRBJ1-1, the V gene TRBV26; TRBD1 agrees at 12 bases. The read terminates 1 residue ahead of where the CDR3 ends, so the germline J gene completes it. The length of the CDR3 is 15 residues. J lost 3 bases, V lost 6 bases, and 5 bases had no gene match. Germline V gene sequence: CDR1 KGHPV, CDR2 FQNQEV (reference sequence).

This clone turned up a few times. Gene names denote mouse genes. The sequenced fragment ends 1 residue before the CDR3 boundary, so the rest is inferred from the germline J gene. This sequence joins TRBV19 and TRBJ1-4; 9 bases fit TRBD1. V trimming: 2 bases; J trimming: 3 bases; junction bases outside the gene matches: 5. Looked up from germline, CDR1 is FNHDT and CDR2 is SITEND (reference sequence). CDR3 length: 16 residues. The sequenced part of the CDR3 DNA is TGTGCCAGCAGTATGAGGGACAGGGAACCCAACGAAAGATTATTT. Translated: CASSMRDREPNERLF. The CDR3, in full, reads CASSMRDREPNERLFF.

Within the sample, this clone is medium-sized. The genes are named according to mouse. The DNA ends 1 residue before the CDR3 does, and the rest of the CDR3 is filled in from the germline J gene. The V gene is TRBV24, the J gene TRBJ1-1; no firm D call. Trimming cost V 4 bases and J 0 bases, with 12 bases left between them. CDR3 length: 15 residues. Germline CDR1 and CDR2: KGHTA and FRNEEI. The CDR3 DNA, read in part, is TGTGCCAGCAGTCCACCCGGCCAGGCAAACACAGAAGTCTTC. Its translation is CASSPPGQANTEVF. The whole CDR3 sequence reads CASSPPGQANTEVFF.

As for this clone: Germline and genes here are mouse. The sequenced CDR3 bases are TGTGCCAGCAGTTTCCGGGCTCAAGACACCCAGTAC. Residues: CASSFRAQDTQY. In full, the CDR3 is CASSFRAQDTQYF. The V and J genes are TRBV26 and TRBJ2-5, with D unresolved. Read coverage stops 1 residue before the CDR3 terminus; the germline J gene supplies the remainder. The CDR3 is 13 amino acids. V shed 5 bases and J shed 3 bases, with 9 bases lying between them. Germline V CDR1 and CDR2: KGHPV, FQNQEV (reference sequence).

As regards this clone: Genes and germline come from the mouse. The read falls 1 residue short of the CDR3 end, and the missing part is taken from the germline J gene. The chain uses TRBV31 and TRBJ1-6; the D gene is possibly TRBD1 (5 bases). Being an ORF, TRBJ1-6 has a function that is uncertain. There are 12 residues in the CDR3. Germline CDR1 GKSSPN, CDR2 SITVG. The ends were cut back, 0 bases at V and 8 bases at J, with 5 bases in the middle. The sequenced part of the CDR3 DNA is TGTGCCTGGAGTCTGGGGGATTCGCCCCTCTAC. It encodes CAWSLGDSPLY. The full CDR3 protein reads CAWSLGDSPLYF.

By proportion, this clone is medium-sized. Gene names denote mouse genes. The CDR3: CASSLTGATEVFF. The sequenced CDR3 bases are TGTGCCAGCAGTCTGACAGGGGCCACAGAAGTCTTC. The rearrangement uses TRBV26 and TRBJ1-1, with 7 bases that match TRBD1. The read finishes 1 residue shy of the CDR3 end, and the germline J gene is used to complete it. Germline values: CDR1 KGHPV, CDR2 FQNQEV (reference sequence). The CDR3 loop spans 13 amino acids. J lost 4 bases, V lost 2 bases, and 1 base had no gene match. Full variable domain (outside the CDR3, taken from reference TRBV26 and TRBJ1-1): NSKVIQTPRYLVKGQGQKAKMRCIPEKGHPVVFWYQQNKNNEFKFLINFQNQEVLQQIDMTEKRFSAECPSNSPCSLEIQSSEAGDSALYLCASSLTGATEVFFGKGTRLTVV.

On this clone itself: The genes and germline here are from mouse. The sequenced fragment ends 1 residue before the CDR3 boundary, so the rest is inferred from the germline J gene. The gene calls are TRBV16 and TRBJ2-4; D unresolved. Germline V gene data show CDR1 as SGHSA and CDR2 as FRNQAP. V lost 5 bases and J 0 bases, leaving 6 bases between the germline ends. There are 13 residues in the CDR3. This CDR3 is CASSLGSQNTLYF. Partial CDR3 DNA: TGTGCAAGCAGCCTCGGTAGTCAAAACACCTTGTAC. The full variable domain, its missing parts supplied by reference TRBV16 and TRBJ2-4, is NAGVIQTPRHKVTGKGQEATLWCEPISGHSAVFWYRQTIVQGLEFLTYFRNQAPIDDSGMPKERFSAQMPNQSHSTLKIQSTQPQDSAVYLCASSLGSQNTLYFGAGTRLSVL.

With regard to this clone: The gene names given are mouse names. Sequencing ends 1 residue short of the CDR3 end; the germline J gene provides the rest. The J gene is TRBJ2-7, the V gene TRBV26; TRBD2 aligns across 13 bases. The CDR3 contains 14 residues. With 2 bases clipped from V and 6 bases from J, the junction kept 1 base outside the gene matches. Germline values: CDR1 KGHPV, CDR2 FQNQEV (reference sequence). The CDR3 here is CASSLGLGGLEQYF. The CDR3 bases that were read are TGTGCCAGCAGTCTGGGACTGGGGGGGCTTGAACAGTAC.

Remarks on this clone: The gene symbols are mouse symbols. The sequenced fragment ends 1 residue before the CDR3 boundary, so the rest is inferred from the germline J gene. The gene calls are TRBV13-2 and TRBJ1-6, with D unclear. TRBJ1-6 is an ORF for which the function is uncertain. CDR1 and CDR2 (germline): NNHNN, SYGAGS (reference sequence). CDR3 length equals 11 residues. Trimming removed 0 bases at V and 11 bases at J, with 3 bases between. Incomplete CDR3 DNA: TGTGCCAGCGGTGATGCTCCGCCCCTCTAC. Translated: CASGDAPPLY. The entire CDR3 is CASGDAPPLYF.

Comments on this clone: The genes are named according to mouse. The read gets to within 1 residue of the CDR3 end, and the germline J gene fills in the rest. The chain employs TRBV26 and TRBJ2-3, with 11 bases lining up with TRBD1. J gave up 5 bases and V 4 bases, and 2 bases lay outside the gene matches. The CDR3 spans 14 residues. Germline V gene lookup returns CDR1 KGHPV and CDR2 FQNQEV (reference sequence). The CDR3 sequence: CASSQGTGGETLYF. Incomplete CDR3 DNA: TGTGCCAGCAGTCAAGGGACAGGGGGAGAAACGCTGTAT.

Comments on this clone: The gene names given are mouse names. The missing CDR3 end, 1 residue past where the read stops, is filled in from the germline J gene. This rearrangement joins TRBV29 to TRBJ2-4; weak D call: TRBD2 (6 bases). V lost 3 bases, J lost 8 bases, and 6 bases lay in between. The germline gives CDR1 MSHET, CDR2 SYDVDS. This CDR3 has 11 residues. The covered CDR3 bases are TGTGCTAGCAGTTTCTGGGGCACCTTGTAC. Protein: CASSFWGTLY. The whole CDR3 reads CASSFWGTLYF.

A note on this clone: Gene names are mouse gene names. The read terminates 1 residue ahead of where the CDR3 ends, so the germline J gene completes it. The rearrangement links TRBV16 to TRBJ2-3, with D tentatively TRBD2 (6 bases). The V end lost 1 base, the J end lost 1 base, and 9 bases lay between the germline ends. CDR1 and CDR2 from the germline V gene are SGHSA and FRNQAP. The length of the CDR3 is 15 residues. The DNA read from the CDR3 is TGTGCAAGCAGCTTAGGGCCTGGGGGTGCAGAAACGCTGTAT. It codes for CASSLGPGGAETLY. The whole CDR3 reads CASSLGPGGAETLYF. Full variable domain (rest looked up from reference TRBV16 and TRBJ2-3): NAGVIQTPRHKVTGKGQEATLWCEPISGHSAVFWYRQTIVQGLEFLTYFRNQAPIDDSGMPKERFSAQMPNQSHSTLKIQSTQPQDSAVYLCASSLGPGGAETLYFGSGTRLTVL.

Note on this clone: Mouse names are used for the genes. The read ends 1 residue shy of where the CDR3 ends; the end is completed using the germline J gene. The rearrangement joins TRBV26 to TRBJ2-1; 7 positions agree with TRBD1. The CDR3 is 14 residues long. Per the germline V gene, CDR1 is KGHPV and CDR2 is FQNQEV (reference sequence). Trimming at V came to 3 bases and at J to 3 bases, leaving 2 bases not matched to a gene. The DNA read from the CDR3 is TGTGCCAGCAGTCTCCCAGGGGGCTATGCTGAGCAGTTC. Protein product: CASSLPGGYAEQF. The entire CDR3 protein is CASSLPGGYAEQFF.